A selection of T cell receptor beta chains follows, all from one sample in a study of T cell repertoires in aging, cancer and after chemotherapy. TCRdb processed the multiplex PCR reads anew with MiXCR; each CDR3 protein has one entry. This table holds fewer than 6,500 distinct CDR3 sequences, 28% found once. The specimen sequenced was blood. These receptors were obtained from a human donor with a solid tumor. CDR3s include the opening cysteine and the closing phenylalanine or tryptophan. A D gene is named only where the DNA matches it firmly. Rows may omit the clone size; those that give it use once, few, many or a size class.

CDR3nt	CDR3aa	v_gene	j_gene	d_gene	abundance	len
TGTGCCAGCAGTTCCTTAGCCCGAGATACGCAGTATTTT	CASSSLARDTQYF	TRBV12-3/TRBV12-4	TRBJ2-3	.	medium-sized	13
TGTGCCAGCAGCTTTTTCACTAGCGGGGATACGCAGTATTTT	CASSFFTSGDTQYF	TRBV7-9	TRBJ2-3	TRBD2	medium-sized	14
TGTGCCACCAGTGACCTTCTAGCGGGAGTAAGCGGTGAGCAGTACTTC	CATSDLLAGVSGEQYF	TRBV24-1	TRBJ2-7	TRBD2	.	16
TGCAGCGTCTTAGCGGGAGGGACAATCTACGAGCAGTACTTC	CSVLAGGTIYEQYF	TRBV29-1	TRBJ2-7	TRBD2	.	14
TGTGCCACCAGCAGGGGAGGGGTAGGCGAGCAGTTCTTC	CATSRGGVGEQFF	TRBV15	TRBJ2-1	TRBD2	few	13
TGTGCCAGCAGCCAAGATATATGGGAGACCCAGTACTTC	CASSQDIWETQYF	TRBV14	TRBJ2-5	.	few	13
TGCAGTGCTGGGGGACAGGGGGAGTTCTACGAGCAGTACTTC	CSAGGQGEFYEQYF	TRBV20-1	TRBJ2-7	TRBD1	few	14
TGTGCCAGCAGTTCCGGGGCTAACTATGGCTACACCTTC	CASSSGANYGYTF	TRBV12-3/TRBV12-4	TRBJ1-2	.	.	13
TGCGCCAGCAGCACGGAAAGGGATTTCACCGGGGAGCTGTTTTTT	CASSTERDFTGELFF	TRBV5-1	TRBJ2-2	.	few	15
TGCGCCAGCAGCCAAGAATTTTTTTTGACGTACGAGCAGTACTTC	CASSQEFFLTYEQYF	TRBV4-3	TRBJ2-7	.	few	15
TGTGCCACCAGTGATTGGGGGGCTCACCAGCCCCAGCATTTT	CATSDWGAHQPQHF	TRBV24-1	TRBJ1-5	.	.	14
TGTGCCAGCAGTTACAGGCTAGCGCCTACCTACGAGCAGTACTTC	CASSYRLAPTYEQYF	TRBV6-5	TRBJ2-7	.	medium-sized	15
TGTGCCAGCAGCTTTGGCACCGCCTACAATGAGCAGTTCTTC	CASSFGTAYNEQFF	TRBV6-5	TRBJ2-1	.	.	14
TGTGCCATCAGTGTGCTGCAGGGGGGAAACACTGAAGCTTTCTTT	CAISVLQGGNTEAFF	TRBV10-3	TRBJ1-1	TRBD1	.	15
TGTGCCAGCAGCCCTCGGACAGGGGCGGGTGAGACCCAGTACTTC	CASSPRTGAGETQYF	TRBV14	TRBJ2-5	TRBD1	few	15
TGTGCCAGCAGCCGAAGTGTAGGGGCACTCTCTGGGGCCAACGTCCTGACTTTC	CASSRSVGALSGANVLTF	TRBV7-2	TRBJ2-6	.	few	18
TGTGCCAGCAGCTTGGGACTAGCGGGAGGCGGGACCGGGGAGCTGTTTTTT	CASSLGLAGGGTGELFF	TRBV5-4	TRBJ2-2	TRBD2	.	17
TGTGCCAGCAGTAGGGACAGCCTCTACGAGCAGTACTTC	CASSRDSLYEQYF	TRBV7-2	TRBJ2-7	TRBD1	.	13
TGTGCCACCGAGACTGGAGGCACAGATACGCAGTATTTT	CATETGGTDTQYF	TRBV6-2/TRBV6-3	TRBJ2-3	.	medium-sized	13
TGTGCCAGCCAACGGGGGACGGGAAGCTCCTATAATTCACCCCTCCACTTT	CASQRGTGSSYNSPLHF	TRBV6-5	TRBJ1-6	.	.	17
TGTGCCAGCAGTTTTACAGGGATAGTCACAGATACGCAGTATTTT	CASSFTGIVTDTQYF	TRBV28	TRBJ2-3	.	once	15
TGTGCCAGCAGTTTAAAGCAGAGTAGCACAGATACGCAGTATTTT	CASSLKQSSTDTQYF	TRBV28	TRBJ2-3	.	.	15
TGCAGCGTTGAGCGGACAGGCTACGAGCAGTACTTC	CSVERTGYEQYF	TRBV29-1	TRBJ2-7	TRBD1	large	12
TGTGCCAGTAGTCCGGGACAGGGAAATTCACCCCTCCACTTT	CASSPGQGNSPLHF	TRBV19	TRBJ1-6	TRBD1	medium-sized	14
TGTGCCAGCAGCCCCCTAGGGACAGGGTACGAGCAGTTCTTC	CASSPLGTGYEQFF	TRBV7-6	TRBJ2-1	TRBD1	.	14
TGTGCCAGTAACCCCGGGACAGGGGGCACTCAGCCCCAGCATTTT	CASNPGTGGTQPQHF	TRBV19	TRBJ1-5	TRBD1	medium-sized	15
TGTGCCAGCAGCCTACGGGAGATGGGAAGAGAGACCCAGTACTTC	CASSLREMGRETQYF	TRBV5-6	TRBJ2-5	.	medium-sized	15
TGTGCCAGCAGCGTAGGAGGGACCCACAATGAGCAGTTCTTC	CASSVGGTHNEQFF	TRBV9	TRBJ2-1	.	few	14
TGTGCCAGCAGCGATCTACTAGCGGGAGGGAACCAAGAGACCCAGTACTTC	CASSDLLAGGNQETQYF	TRBV5-5	TRBJ2-5	TRBD2	.	17
TGTGCCAGCAGCTTAAATAAGTTGGCTGAAGCTTTCTTT	CASSLNKLAEAFF	TRBV13	TRBJ1-1	.	.	13
TGTGCCAGTAGTTGGACAGGAGAGACCCAGTACTTC	CASSWTGETQYF	TRBV19	TRBJ2-5	TRBD1	medium-sized	12
TGTGCCAGCAGCCCAGGGACAGCGCCTACCTACGAGCAGTACTTC	CASSPGTAPTYEQYF	TRBV7-6	TRBJ2-7	TRBD1	.	15
TGTGCCAGCAGTGTCATTGGACTAGCACAAGAGACCCAGTACTTC	CASSVIGLAQETQYF	TRBV6-2/TRBV6-3	TRBJ2-5	TRBD2	.	15
TGTGCCAGCAGTTTGACTTCCTTAAGCTCCTACAATGAGCAGTTCTTC	CASSLTSLSSYNEQFF	TRBV5-4	TRBJ2-1	.	medium-sized	16
TGTGCCAGCCGCCCTGGGGGGATAGACGGCTACACCTTC	CASRPGGIDGYTF	TRBV12-3/TRBV12-4	TRBJ1-2	.	few	13
TGCAGTGCCCCACGACGGGGCTCTGGGGCCAACGTCCTGACTTTC	CSAPRRGSGANVLTF	TRBV20-1	TRBJ2-6	.	.	15
TGTGCCAGCAGGGGGTGGTCGACTGAAGCTTTCTTT	CASRGWSTEAFF	TRBV7-9	TRBJ1-1	.	.	12